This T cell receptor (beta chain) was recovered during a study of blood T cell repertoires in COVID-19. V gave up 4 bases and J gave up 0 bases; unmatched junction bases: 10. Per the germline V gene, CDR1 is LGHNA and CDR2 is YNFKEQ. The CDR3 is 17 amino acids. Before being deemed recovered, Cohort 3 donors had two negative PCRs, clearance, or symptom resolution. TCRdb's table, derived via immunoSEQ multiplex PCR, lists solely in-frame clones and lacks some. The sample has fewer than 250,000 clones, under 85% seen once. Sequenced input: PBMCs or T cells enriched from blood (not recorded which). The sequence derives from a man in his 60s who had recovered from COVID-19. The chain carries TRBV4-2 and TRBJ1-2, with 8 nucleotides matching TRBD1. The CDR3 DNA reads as TGTGCCAGCAGCCCCCGGGACAGGAGGGGAACTAACTATGGCTACACCTTC. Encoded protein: CASSPRDRRGTNYGYTF.